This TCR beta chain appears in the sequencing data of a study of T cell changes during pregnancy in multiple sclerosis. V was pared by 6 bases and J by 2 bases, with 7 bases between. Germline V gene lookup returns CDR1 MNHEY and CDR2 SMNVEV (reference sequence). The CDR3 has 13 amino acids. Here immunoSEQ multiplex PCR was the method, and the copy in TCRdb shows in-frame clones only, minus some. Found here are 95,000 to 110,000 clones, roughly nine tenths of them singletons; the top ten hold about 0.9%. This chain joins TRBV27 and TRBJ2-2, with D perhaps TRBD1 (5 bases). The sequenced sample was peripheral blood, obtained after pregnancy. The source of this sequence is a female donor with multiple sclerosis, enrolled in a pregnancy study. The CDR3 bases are TGTGCCAGCAGGGGGCGAAACACCGGGGAGCTGTTTTTT. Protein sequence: CASRGRNTGELFF.